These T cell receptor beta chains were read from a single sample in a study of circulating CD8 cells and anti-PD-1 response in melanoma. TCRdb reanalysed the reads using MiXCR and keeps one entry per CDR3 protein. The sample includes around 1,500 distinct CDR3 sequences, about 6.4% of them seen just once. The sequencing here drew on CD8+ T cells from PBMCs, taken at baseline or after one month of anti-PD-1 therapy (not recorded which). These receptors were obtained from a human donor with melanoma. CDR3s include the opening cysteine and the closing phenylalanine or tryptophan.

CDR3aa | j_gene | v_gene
CASSFNGGHYEQYF | TRBJ2-7 | TRBV7-2
CASSPLAGSTDTQYF | TRBJ2-3 | TRBV28
CARVKQGTGELFF | TRBJ2-2 | TRBV2
CASSSYRRSGNTIYF | TRBJ1-3 | TRBV28
CASSLGFEQYF | TRBJ2-7 | TRBV27
CATSGATDSGANVLTF | TRBJ2-6 | TRBV24-1
CASSATSDPSYEQYF | TRBJ2-7 | TRBV7-9
CASSPEDSNYEQYF | TRBJ2-7 | TRBV6-5
CSVEEPTESVSGYTF | TRBJ1-2 | TRBV29-1
CASSSQTREQYF | TRBJ2-7 | TRBV7-2
CASSLQLAHNEQFF | TRBJ2-1 | TRBV27
CSARPIGTLQETQYF | TRBJ2-5 | TRBV20-1
CSVEDTDVYGYTF | TRBJ1-2 | TRBV29-1
CATSDLAGTGADTQYF | TRBJ2-3 | TRBV24-1
CSVEGQTSYEQYF | TRBJ2-7 | TRBV29-1